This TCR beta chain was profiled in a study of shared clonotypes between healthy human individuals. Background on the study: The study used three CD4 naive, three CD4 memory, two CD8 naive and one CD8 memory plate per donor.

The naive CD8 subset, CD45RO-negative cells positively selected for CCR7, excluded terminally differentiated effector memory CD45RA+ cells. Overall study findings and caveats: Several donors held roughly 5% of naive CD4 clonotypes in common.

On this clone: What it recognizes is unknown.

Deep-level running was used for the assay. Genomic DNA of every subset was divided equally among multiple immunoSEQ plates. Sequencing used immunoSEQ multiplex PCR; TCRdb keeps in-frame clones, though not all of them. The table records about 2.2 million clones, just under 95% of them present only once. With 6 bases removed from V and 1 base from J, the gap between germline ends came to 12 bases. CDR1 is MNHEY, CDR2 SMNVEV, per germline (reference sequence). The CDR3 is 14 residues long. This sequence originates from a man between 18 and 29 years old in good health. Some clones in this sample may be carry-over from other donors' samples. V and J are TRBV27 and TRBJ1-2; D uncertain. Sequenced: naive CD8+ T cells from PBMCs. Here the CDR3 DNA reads TGTGCCAGCAGCCAAAATCCCGTTAACTATGGCTACACCTTC. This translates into CASSQNPVNYGYTF.